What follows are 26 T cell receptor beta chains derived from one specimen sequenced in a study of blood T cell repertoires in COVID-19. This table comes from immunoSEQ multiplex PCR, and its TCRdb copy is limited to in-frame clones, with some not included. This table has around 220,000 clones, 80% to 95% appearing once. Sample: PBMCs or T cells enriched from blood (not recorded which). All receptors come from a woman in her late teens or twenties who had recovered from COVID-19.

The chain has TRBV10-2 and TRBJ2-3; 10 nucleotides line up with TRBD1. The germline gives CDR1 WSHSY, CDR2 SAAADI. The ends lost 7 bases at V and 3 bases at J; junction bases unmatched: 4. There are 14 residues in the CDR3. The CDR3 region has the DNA TGCGCCAGCAATGGACAGGGGGGTACAGATACGCAGTATTTT. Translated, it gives CASNGQGGTDTQYF.

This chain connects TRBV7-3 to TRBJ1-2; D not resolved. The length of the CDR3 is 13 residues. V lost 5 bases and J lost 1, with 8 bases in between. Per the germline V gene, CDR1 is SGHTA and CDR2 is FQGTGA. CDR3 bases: TGTGCCAGCAGCCACCCGGGTAACTATGGCTACACCTTC. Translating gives CASSHPGNYGYTF.

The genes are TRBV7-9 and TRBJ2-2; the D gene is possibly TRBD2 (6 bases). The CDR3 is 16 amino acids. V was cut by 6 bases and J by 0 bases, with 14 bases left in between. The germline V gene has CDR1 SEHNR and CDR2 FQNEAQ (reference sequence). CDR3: CASRSSGGSNTGELFF. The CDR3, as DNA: TGTGCCAGCAGATCGAGTGGAGGGTCGAACACCGGGGAGCTGTTTTTT.

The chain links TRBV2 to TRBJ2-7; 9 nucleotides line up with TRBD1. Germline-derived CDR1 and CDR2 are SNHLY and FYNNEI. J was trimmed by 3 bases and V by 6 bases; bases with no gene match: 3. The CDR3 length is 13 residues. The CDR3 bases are TGTGCCAGCAGCCGGGACAGGGACTACGAGCAGTACTTC. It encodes CASSRDRDYEQYF. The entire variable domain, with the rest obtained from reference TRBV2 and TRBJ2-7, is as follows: EPEVTQTPSHQVTQMGQEVILRCVPISNHLYFYWYRQILGQKVEFLVSFYNNEISEKSEIFDDQFSVERPDGSNFTLKIRSTKLEDSAMYFCASSRDRDYEQYFGPGTRLTVT.

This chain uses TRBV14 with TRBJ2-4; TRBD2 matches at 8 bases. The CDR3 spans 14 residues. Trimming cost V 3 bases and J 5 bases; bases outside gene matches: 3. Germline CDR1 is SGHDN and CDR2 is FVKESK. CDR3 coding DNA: TGTGCCAGCAGCCATCGACTAGCGCAAAACATTCAGTACTTC. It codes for CASSHRLAQNIQYF.

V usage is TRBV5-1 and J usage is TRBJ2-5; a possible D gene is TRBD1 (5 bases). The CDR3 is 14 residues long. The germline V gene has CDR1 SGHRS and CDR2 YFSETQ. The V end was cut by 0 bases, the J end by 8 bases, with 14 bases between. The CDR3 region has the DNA TGCGCCAGCAGCTTGGGTCAGGGAAAGGGAACCCAGTACTTC. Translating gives CASSLGQGKGTQYF.

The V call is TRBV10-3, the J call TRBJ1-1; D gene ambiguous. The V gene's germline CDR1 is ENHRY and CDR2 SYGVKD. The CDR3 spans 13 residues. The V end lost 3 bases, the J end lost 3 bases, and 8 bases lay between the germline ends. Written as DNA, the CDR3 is TGTGCCATCAGTGAAACGAGGGACACTGAAGCTTTCTTT. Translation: CAISETRDTEAFF.

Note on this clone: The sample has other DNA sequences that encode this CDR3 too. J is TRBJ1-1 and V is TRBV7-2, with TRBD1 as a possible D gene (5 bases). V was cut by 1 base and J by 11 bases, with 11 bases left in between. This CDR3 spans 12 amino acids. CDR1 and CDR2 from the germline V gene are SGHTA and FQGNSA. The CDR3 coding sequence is TGTGCCAGCAGCTTAGGGGGGGTTGGGGCTTTCTTT. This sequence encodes CASSLGGVGAFF.

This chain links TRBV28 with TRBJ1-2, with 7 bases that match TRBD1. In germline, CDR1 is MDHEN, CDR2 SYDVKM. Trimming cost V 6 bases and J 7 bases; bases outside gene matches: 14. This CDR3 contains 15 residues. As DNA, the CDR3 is TGTGCCAGCAGCGGACAGGCCAAGGAGGGGTTTGGCTACACCTTC. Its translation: CASSGQAKEGFGYTF.

CDR3 sequence (DNA): TGTGCCAGCAGTTCCCCCGGGAAGGATGAAAAACTGTTTTTT. Amino acids: CASSSPGKDEKLFF. The chain uses TRBV6-5 and TRBJ1-4; D gene unclear. The CDR3 totals 14 residues. The germline V gene has CDR1 MNHEY and CDR2 SVGAGI. With 4 bases removed from V and 6 bases from J, the gap between germline ends came to 12 bases.

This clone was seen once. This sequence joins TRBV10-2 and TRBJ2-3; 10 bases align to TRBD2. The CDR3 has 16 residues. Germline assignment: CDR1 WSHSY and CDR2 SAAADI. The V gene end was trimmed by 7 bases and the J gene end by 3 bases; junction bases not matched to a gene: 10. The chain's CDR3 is CASKPPSGRYTDTQYF. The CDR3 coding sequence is TGCGCCAGCAAACCCCCTAGCGGGAGATATACAGATACGCAGTATTTT.

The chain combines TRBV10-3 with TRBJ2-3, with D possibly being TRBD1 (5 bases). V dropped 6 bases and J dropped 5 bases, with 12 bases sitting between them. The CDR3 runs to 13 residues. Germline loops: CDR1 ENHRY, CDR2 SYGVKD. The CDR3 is CAISDKTGDTQYF. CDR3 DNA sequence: TGTGCCATCAGCGATAAAACAGGAGATACGCAGTATTTT.

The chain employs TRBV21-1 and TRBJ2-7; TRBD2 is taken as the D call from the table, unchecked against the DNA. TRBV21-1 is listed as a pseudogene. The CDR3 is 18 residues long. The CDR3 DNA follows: TGTGCCAGCCTGCCGGACAGCCGAGCAAGCGGGAGCTCCTACGAGCAGTACTTC. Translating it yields CASLPDSRASGSSYEQYF.

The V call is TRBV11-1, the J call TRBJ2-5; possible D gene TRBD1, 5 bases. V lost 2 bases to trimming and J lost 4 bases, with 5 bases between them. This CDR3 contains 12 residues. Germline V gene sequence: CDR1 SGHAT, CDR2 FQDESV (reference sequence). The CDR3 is CASSLQGETQYF. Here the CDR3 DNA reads TGTGCCAGCAGCTTACAGGGAGAGACCCAGTACTTC.

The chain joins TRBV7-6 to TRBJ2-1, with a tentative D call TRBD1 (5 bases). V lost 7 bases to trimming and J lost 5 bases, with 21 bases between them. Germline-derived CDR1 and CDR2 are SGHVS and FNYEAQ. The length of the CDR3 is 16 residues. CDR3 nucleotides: TGTGCCAGCACTAAAGCGCCTGGGGCCTTTGACAATGAGCAGTTCTTC. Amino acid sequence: CASTKAPGAFDNEQFF. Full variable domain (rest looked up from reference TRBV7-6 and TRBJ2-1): GAGVSQSPRYKVTKRGQDVALRCDPISGHVSLYWYRQALGQGPEFLTYFNYEAQQDKSGLPNDRFSAERPEGSISTLTIQRTEQRDSAMYRCASTKAPGAFDNEQFFGPGTRLTVL.

The CDR3 loop reads CASSQVASSYGYTF. CDR3 nucleotide sequence: TGTGCCAGCAGCCAAGTCGCGAGTAGCTATGGCTACACCTTC. The chain joins TRBV3-1 (or the pseudogene TRBV3-2) to TRBJ1-2; D is undetermined. The CDR3 has 14 amino acids. The germline V gene has CDR1 LGHDT and CDR2 YNNKEL (reference sequence). The V gene lost 1 base and the J gene lost 4 bases, with 10 bases spanning the gap.

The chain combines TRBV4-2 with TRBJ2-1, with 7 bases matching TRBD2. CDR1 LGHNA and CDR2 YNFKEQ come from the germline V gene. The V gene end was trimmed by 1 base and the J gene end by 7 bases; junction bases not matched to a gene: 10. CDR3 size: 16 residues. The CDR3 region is CASSQVFTGGKNEQFF. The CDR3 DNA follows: TGTGCCAGCAGCCAAGTTTTTACGGGGGGAAAGAATGAGCAGTTCTTC.

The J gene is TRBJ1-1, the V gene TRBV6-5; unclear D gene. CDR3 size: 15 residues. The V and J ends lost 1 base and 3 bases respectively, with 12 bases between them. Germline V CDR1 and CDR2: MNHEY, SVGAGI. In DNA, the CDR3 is TGTGCCAGCAGTTACTTCGGGCAGGAGGACACTGAAGCTTTCTTT. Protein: CASSYFGQEDTEAFF.

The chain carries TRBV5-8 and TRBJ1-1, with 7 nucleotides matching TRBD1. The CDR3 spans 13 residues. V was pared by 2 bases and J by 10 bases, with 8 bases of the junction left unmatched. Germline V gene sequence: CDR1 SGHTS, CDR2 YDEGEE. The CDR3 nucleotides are TGTGCCAGCAGCTTATTAGGGAACAGGGGAGCTTTCTTT. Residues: CASSLLGNRGAFF.

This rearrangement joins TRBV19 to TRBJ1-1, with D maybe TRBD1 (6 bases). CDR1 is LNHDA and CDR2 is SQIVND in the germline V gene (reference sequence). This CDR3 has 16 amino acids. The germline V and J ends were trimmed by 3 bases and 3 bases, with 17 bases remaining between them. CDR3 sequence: CASSIPYRDKHTEAFF. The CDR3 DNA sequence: TGTGCCAGTAGTATCCCCTACAGGGATAAGCACACTGAAGCTTTCTTT.

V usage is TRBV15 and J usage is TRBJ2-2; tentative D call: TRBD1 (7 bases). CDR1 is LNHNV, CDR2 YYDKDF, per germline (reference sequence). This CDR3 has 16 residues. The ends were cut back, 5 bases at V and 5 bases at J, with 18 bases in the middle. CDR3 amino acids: CATSGWRGRGTGELFF. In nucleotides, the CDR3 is TGTGCCACCAGCGGATGGAGGGGGCGCGGTACCGGGGAGCTGTTTTTT.

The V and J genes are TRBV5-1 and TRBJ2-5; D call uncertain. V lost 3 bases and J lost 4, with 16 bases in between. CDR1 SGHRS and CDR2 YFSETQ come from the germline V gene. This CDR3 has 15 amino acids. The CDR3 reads CASSSRSAEVETQYF. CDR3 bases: TGCGCCAGCAGCTCCCGTTCAGCAGAGGTAGAGACCCAGTACTTC.

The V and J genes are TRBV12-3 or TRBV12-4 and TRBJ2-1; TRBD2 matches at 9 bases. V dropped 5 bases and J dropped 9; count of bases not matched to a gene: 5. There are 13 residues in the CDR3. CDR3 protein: CASSLSGRLEQFF. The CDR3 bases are TGTGCCAGCAGTCTTAGCGGGAGACTTGAGCAGTTCTTC.

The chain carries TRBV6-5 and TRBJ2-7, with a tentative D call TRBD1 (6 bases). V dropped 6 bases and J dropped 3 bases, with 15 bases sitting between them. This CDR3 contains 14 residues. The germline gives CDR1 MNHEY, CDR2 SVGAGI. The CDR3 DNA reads TGTGCCAGCAGGCCTGGGACACGGGGCTACGAGCAGTACTTC. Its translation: CASRPGTRGYEQYF.

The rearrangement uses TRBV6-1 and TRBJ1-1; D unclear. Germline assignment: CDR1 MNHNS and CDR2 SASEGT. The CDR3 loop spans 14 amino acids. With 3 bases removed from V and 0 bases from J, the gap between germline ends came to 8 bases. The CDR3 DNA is TGTGCCAGCAGTGATGAGGGATTGAACACTGAAGCTTTCTTT. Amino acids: CASSDEGLNTEAFF.

CDR3 coding DNA: TGTGCCTGGAGCCCCCCCTCGGGCAGGGGACGCCCAAAGTACTTC. It translates to CAWSPPSGRGRPKYF. The V call is TRBV30, the J call TRBJ2-7, with a possible D match to TRBD1 (6 bases). Trimming took 3 bases from V and 11 from J, leaving 26 bases between them. The CDR3 loop spans 15 amino acids. In germline, CDR1 is GTSNPN, CDR2 SVGIG (reference sequence).